This T cell receptor (beta chain) is from a study of blood T cells in healthy people across ages. Whole-study results and caveats: Samples with more naive T cells showed higher observed beta diversity.

With a J-beta primer mix and a sample-barcoded 5' primer, a second PCR ran about 7 to 12 cycles. MiXCR, run by TCRdb on the 5' RACE reads, gives a single entry per CDR3 protein. The table lists about 930,000 distinct CDR3 sequences, almost 30% of them singletons. The table lists this clonotype with a count of one. As yet, its antigen is unknown. These same records also appear under a second study, on T cells of mothers and their children. This second report adds: Per mother, over 9 million TCR beta CDR3 reads were obtained; per child, about 3 million. T cell clones that were persistent and microchimeric went undetected.

The source is a woman in her thirties or forties in good health. Sequencing used blood.

The CDR3 DNA is TGCGCCAGCAGCTTGGGTCAGTTCTCCTACAATGAGCAGTTCTTC. Residues: CASSLGQFSYNEQFF. The chain combines TRBV5-1 with TRBJ2-1; D remains unclear. The germline V gene has CDR1 SGHRS and CDR2 YFSETQ. The CDR3 totals 15 residues. V gave up 0 bases and J gave up 0 bases, with 7 bases separating them.